This TCR beta chain originates from a study of cytomegalovirus exposure and HLA in healthy donors (dated 2017 in TCRdb). In the study overall: In an earlier analysis of some 550 of the donors, less than 350 Gb of sequence data and 117 million unique TCR beta sequences from about 179 million T cells were reported. Approximately 300 gigabases of sequencing data and roughly 80 million unique TCR sequences made up an early release that covered 640 HLA-typed donors. The genetic ancestry cluster associated with self-reported Caucasian donors included approximately 85% of the roughly 400 genotyped donors. The study aimed to test whether signatures of past pathogen exposure could be identified by cataloging public T cell receptors. The study profiled the T cell repertoires of under 850 subjects by immunosequencing and related them to cytomegalovirus serostatus. A separate validation cohort of over 95 different subjects was used in addition to the 666-subject first cohort. To predict cytomegalovirus infection status, the study combined high-throughput TCR immunosequencing, statistical association of individual TCRs with disease status, and machine learning. To study patterns of TCR occurrence, a later analysis re-analyzed previously published TCR beta repertoires from 500 to 850 donors and added high-resolution HLA genotyping. In the later analysis, no new phenotypic data were used to find candidate immune exposures; instead, reliance was placed on TCR beta sequences and their occurrence across donors. To decide whether each TCR beta V gene segment behaved as functional or pseudogenic, an earlier analysis of approximately 590 of the donors relied on high-throughput TCR beta sequencing. Donor age, sex, ethnicity and CMV serostatus were compiled alongside the repertoire data. A later genetic analysis took genome-wide SNP genotypes for about three fifths of the roughly 700 donors and used that subset as a discovery cohort. All discovery cohort repertoires had been generated using a single sequencing platform. HLA typing included class I and class II loci at four-digit resolution. The number of donors typed differed by locus, with 629-630 for A, B, C, DRB1 and DQB1, roughly 520 for DQA1, about 610 for DPA1, and around 460 for DPB1. Roughly 5 DR-DQ haplotypes were handled as single units for association and clustering, since linkage in the cohort was strong. Among approximately 370 genotyped donors of the cohort, an average of approximately 240,000 unique TCR beta nucleotide sequences was sequenced per donor, of which roughly 17% were non-productive.

V has 6 bases trimmed and J has 7 bases trimmed; junction bases matching no gene number 9. The germline V gene yields SQVTM for CDR1 and ANQGSEA for CDR2. There are 14 amino acids in the CDR3, from cysteine to phenylalanine inclusive. Of the read, only the CDR3 DNA is kept; its 42 bases are in frame from base 1. This clone came up a few times. Its antigen has not been determined. It has no much larger one-base neighbor in the sample; base qualities were not kept. What the research found in general, with its limitations: Because the 87-base-pair reads could not distinguish some IMGT-functional V segments, including TRBV6-2 and TRBV6-3, those segments were excluded. In a later analysis, HLA-associated TCR beta chains showed more clonal expansion and lower generation probabilities than non-associated chains that were equally common. A later genetic analysis reported fewer N-insertions in productive TCRs among donors in an Asian-associated ancestry cluster than the approximately 670-donor mean. In a later analysis, TCR association rates were found to vary across HLA loci, with the most associated TCRs seen for DRB1 alleles and the fewest for HLA-C alleles. A later genetic analysis associated a missense DCLRE1C variant with V-gene and J-gene trimming of TCR beta chains, and an independent cohort replicated the association. Strong co-occurrence of HLA alleles, especially DR and DQ, made assigning TCR associations to individual alleles difficult. A later analysis reported that several top co-occurrence clusters appeared linked to parvovirus B19, influenza, CMV and Epstein-Barr virus. A further reported finding was that TCR beta sequences accurately predicted the HLA-A and HLA-B alleles for most subjects in the first cohort. In vitro tests confirmed that a few of the cytomegalovirus-associated TCR beta chains recognize cytomegalovirus antigens. Because counts were too low, roughly 16 rarely observed V segments, including chromosome 9 orphons, were left out of the earlier analysis of some 600 of the donors. The only immune exposure information available for the cohort was CMV serostatus. Linkage disequilibrium might explain the correlated functional status among segregating V segments, but an unknown experimental factor could not be ruled out. Cytomegalovirus status was reported to be diagnosed by the classifier with high specificity and sensitivity in both the original and validation cohorts. The sequencing pipeline was judged likely to have produced a cluster of highly shared sequence variants as a technical artifact. Roughly uniform sequencing depth across donors was assumed in presence/absence analyses, although this assumption may not hold. Most CMV-associated TCR beta chains appeared to be HLA-restricted in a later analysis, and the HLA associations seemed to be driven largely by CMV exposure. Across donors, most TCR sequences were observed very rarely, whereas some public TCRs were present in many individuals. A total of about 150 TCR beta chains were listed by the study as associated with cytomegalovirus. In this cohort, only TCR beta chains were sequenced, and detectable features were limited by the absence of alpha or paired-chain data. It was suggested by the authors that the approach could potentially be generalized to other disease states and immunological phenotypes. At a false discovery rate of 0.05, a later analysis linked some 18,000 TCR beta sequences to specific HLA alleles. Because some donors lacked HLA typing at each locus, the association tests relied only on the typed subset. In an earlier analysis of around 500 of the donors, most TCR beta V segments appeared in productive rearrangements about 90% or about 30% of the time, broadly matching IMGT annotations.

Receptor libraries were prepared by the immunoSEQ multiplex PCR assay. The multiplex PCR relied on a mix of 60 forward primers for TCR Vbeta segments and 13 reverse primers for TCR Jbeta segments. The CDR3 region of rearranged TCR beta genes was amplified from genomic DNA with a multiplex PCR assay. On the Illumina HiSeq System, the amplified TCR beta libraries were sequenced as 87-base-pair reads. On the study's bioinformatics: In a later analysis, about 80 million unique TCR beta chains were counted across the approximately 620 repertoires, and roughly 11 million of these chains were shared by at least two donors. Raw reads were error-corrected and collapsed into unique sequences with a nearest-neighbor algorithm that merged closely related sequences to remove PCR and sequencing errors. CDR3 sequences were aligned to IMGT reference sequences to assign V, D and J gene segments. For a sequence to be retained, at least a six-nucleotide match to both a V gene segment and a J gene segment was required. Rearrangements were classified as productive when the CDR3 lacked stop codons and remained in frame with V and J, and all other rearrangements were classified as non-productive. CDR3 was defined by IMGT convention, running from the second conserved V-encoded cysteine to the conserved J-encoded phenylalanine. The earlier analysis of a few hundred of the donors excluded any sequence lacking an unambiguous match to a single V gene segment. In an earlier analysis of 450 to 700 of the donors, V segments were called functional above 56.7% productive rearrangements and were called segregating when the between-donor standard deviation exceeded 5%. A statistical classification framework was developed to diagnose cytomegalovirus status using the catalog of TCR beta chain sequences. V and J gene assignment, in a later analysis, came from comparing TCR nucleotide sequences with IMGT/GENE-DB human TR gene sequences. The TCRdist pipeline was used in a later analysis to assign CDR3 sequences and most-parsimonious VDJ recombination scenarios. In a later analysis, each TCR beta chain was defined by its CDR3 amino acid sequence together with its V-gene family, and reads without a unique V-gene family were excluded. In a later analysis, around 650 highly shared, low-generation-probability nucleotide sequences were removed to address suspected cross-contamination and a sequencing artifact. In a later analysis, a clonal expansion index for each public chain was calculated from normalized within-repertoire ranks of inferred template counts. In a later analysis, generation probabilities were computed with a VDJ recombination model fitted to out-of-frame rearrangements, and the resulting probabilities were checked against IGoR. In a later analysis, TCR-TCR, TCR-HLA and TCR-CMV co-occurrence was scored with hypergeometric tests, and a repertoire-size bias correction was applied to TCR pairs. In a later analysis, false discovery rates were estimated by permuting HLA or CMV assignments 20 times. In a later analysis, co-occurring TCRs were grouped with DBSCAN, and TCRdist sequence similarity was added when clustering was performed within HLA-allele-positive subsets. Repertoires with fewer than 30,000 or more than 120,000 public chains, plus five repertoires with anomalous nucleotide sharing, were excluded from co-occurrence clustering. Entries here come from immuneACCESS through TCRdb and include only in-frame sequences with V and J called. Some clones fail to appear in such tables; in the studies checked, an unresolved V gene covers under half of the shortfall, and the cause of the remainder is unknown. The D gene and trimming were derived from the DNA, and the V and J assignments and clone size from that table. For this sample there are roughly 100,000 clones; over 55% appear just once. Together, the top ten hold 5.5% to 6% of the sample.

The cohort consisted of 666 healthy bone marrow donors. Cohort members were all nominally healthy when sampled, although unrecorded immune exposures were likely present. The donor tested CMV seropositive, placing the donor among the 310 or so seropositive members of the cohort. A peripheral blood sample was provided by each donor, and peripheral blood mononuclear cells were used for TCR beta sequencing. Genomic DNA was extracted from the blood cell samples with the Qiagen DNeasy Blood Extraction Kit. The TCR comes from a boy aged 5-17 years in good health and CMV-seropositive. What was sequenced was PBMCs. Recombination joined TRBV29-1 with TRBJ2-1; TRBD2 lines up with 10 middle nucleotides. The CDR3 has the sequence CSVRLAGGLNEQFF. Read as DNA, the sequence is TGCAGCGTGCGCTTAGCGGGAGGTTTGAATGAGCAGTTCTTC.